One sample yielded the 20 T cell receptor beta chains listed below, sequenced in a study of blood T cells in healthy people across ages (dated by TCRdb to between 2014 and 2017). Library preparation used 5' RACE. The run used an Illumina HiSeq 2500. A second 7 to 11 cycle PCR used a sample-barcoded 5' primer and a J-beta primer mix. The raw public data were reprocessed by TCRdb itself: fastp quality trimming at Q25, MiXCR clonotype calling, in-frame beta chains only. One record per CDR3 amino acid sequence lists the most common genes and DNA. For this sample there are hundreds of thousands of distinct CDR3 sequences; over 45% appear just once. The ten largest clones represent about 20% of the sample. The sequenced sample consisted of blood. The receptors here all came from a young man in good health.

The rearrangement uses TRBV2 and TRBJ2-1; 11 bases align to TRBD1. The V gene's germline CDR1 is SNHLY and CDR2 FYNNEI. This CDR3 is built from 15 residues. The J segment lost 6 bases and the V segment lost 6 bases, leaving 7 bases of the junction unmatched. This CDR3 reads CASSPDRGQRNEQFF. CDR3 bases: TGTGCCAGCAGCCCGGACAGGGGGCAGCGCAATGAGCAGTTCTTC.

V usage is TRBV18 and J usage is TRBJ2-3; 10 bases are a match to TRBD2. The ends lost 2 bases at V and 2 bases at J; junction bases unmatched: 7. The length of the CDR3 is 17 residues. Germline CDR1 and CDR2: KGHSH and LQKENI. CDR3 residues: CASSPGLAGDSTDTQYF. The CDR3 nucleotides are TGTGCCAGCTCACCAGGTCTAGCGGGAGATTCCACAGATACGCAGTATTTT.

The rearrangement uses TRBV18 and TRBJ2-4, with D unclear. The J call may be incorrect, as the DNA end agrees better with TRBJ2-7. The CDR3 length is 12 residues. The germline CDR1 and CDR2 sequences are KGHSH and LQKENI. For the CDR3, the DNA is TGTGCCAGCTCGCCCTACACGACCGAGCAGTACTTC. It translates to CASSPYTTEQYF.

V usage is TRBV18 and J usage is TRBJ2-5; 9 bases are shared with TRBD1. Germline trimming cut 1 base from V and 3 bases from J; bases unmatched to any gene: 15. Germline CDR1 and CDR2: KGHSH and LQKENI. The CDR3 consists of 19 residues. This CDR3 is CASSPRAALMTGGEETQYF. As DNA, the CDR3 is TGTGCCAGCTCACCACGTGCTGCCTTGATGACAGGGGGAGAAGAGACCCAGTACTTC. Looking up the rest from reference TRBV18 and TRBJ2-5 gives the full variable domain: NAGVMQNPRHLVRRRGQEARLRCSPMKGHSHVYWYRQLPEEGLKFMVYLQKENIIDESGMPKERFSAEFPKEGPSILRIQQVVRGDSAAYFCASSPRAALMTGGEETQYFGPGTRLLVL.

The chain is built from TRBV27 and TRBJ2-7, with a possible D match to TRBD1 (5 bases). Germline V gene sequence: CDR1 MNHEY, CDR2 SMNVEV (reference sequence). The CDR3 is 16 residues long. Trimming shortened V by 6 bases and J by 0 bases, and 18 bases separated the two germline ends. CDR3 sequence (DNA): TGTGCCAGCAGGGACCTTGGGGCAGGGCGCTCCTACGAGCAGTACTTC. Translation gives CASRDLGAGRSYEQYF.

CDR3 coding DNA: TGTGCCAGCAGCTTACTAAGTACCTACGAGCAGTACTTC. It codes for CASSLLSTYEQYF. The chain joins TRBV7-9 to TRBJ2-7; D gene ambiguous. The V and J ends lost 2 bases and 2 bases respectively, with 7 bases between them. This CDR3 is built from 13 residues. Germline loops: CDR1 SEHNR, CDR2 FQNEAQ (reference sequence).

This clonotype was counted a few times. The genes are TRBV28 and TRBJ2-7; 9 bases align to TRBD1. This CDR3 comprises 14 residues. V was pared by 7 bases and J by 5 bases, with 9 bases of the junction left unmatched. Germline CDR1 and CDR2: MDHEN and SYDVKM. The CDR3 protein is CASNLDRGVDEQYF. For the CDR3, the DNA is TGTGCCAGCAACCTCGACAGGGGGGTCGACGAGCAGTACTTC.

V and J are TRBV27 and TRBJ2-7; TRBD2 matches 11 bases. Germline V gene sequence: CDR1 MNHEY, CDR2 SMNVEV (reference sequence). V dropped 6 bases and J dropped 3; count of bases not matched to a gene: 10. The CDR3 runs to 16 residues. CDR3 protein: CASSLTSGNSNYEQYF. DNA for the CDR3: TGTGCCAGCAGCCTGACTAGCGGGAATTCGAACTACGAGCAGTACTTC.

This clonotype was recorded a few times. The V call is TRBV7-9, the J call TRBJ1-6; D is undetermined. Germline-derived CDR1 and CDR2 are SEHNR and FQNEAQ (reference sequence). Between the trimmed V and J ends, which lost 4 bases and 7 bases, there was a span of 11 bases. The CDR3 spans 14 residues. The CDR3 coding sequence is TGTGCCAGCAGCTCGGAACAGCCAAATTCACCCCTCCACTTT. Translating it yields CASSSEQPNSPLHF.

This clonotype was observed at least ten times. The rearrangement uses TRBV4-1 and TRBJ2-5; D is undetermined. The germline gives CDR1 MGHRA, CDR2 YSYEKL. Trimming stripped 1 base from V and 0 bases from J, with 6 bases between. The CDR3 length is 14 residues. CDR3: CASSQAGYQETQYF. CDR3 DNA sequence: TGCGCCAGCAGCCAAGCAGGTTACCAAGAGACCCAGTACTTC.

This clonotype was recorded a few times. V gene TRBV25-1 combines with J gene TRBJ2-6, with 7 bases aligning to TRBD2. Losses at the gene ends were 4 bases for V and 1 base for J; bases not matched to a gene: 7. The CDR3 consists of 17 residues. From germline, CDR1 is MGHDK and CDR2 SYGVNS. The CDR3 spells CASSGGTTISGANVLTF. The CDR3 bases are TGTGCCAGCAGTGGCGGGACTACTATATCTGGGGCCAACGTCCTGACTTTC.

The V gene is TRBV18, the J gene TRBJ1-6, with D maybe TRBD1 (6 bases). Germline-derived CDR1 and CDR2 are KGHSH and LQKENI. Trimming left V 6 bases short and J 10 bases short, with 22 bases between. This CDR3 has 16 residues. The CDR3 spells CASSWSNNREASPLHF. In DNA form, the CDR3 reads TGTGCCAGCTCTTGGTCGAACAACAGGGAGGCGTCACCCCTCCACTTT.

This rearrangement joins TRBV27 to TRBJ2-3, with 7 bases fitting TRBD1. Germline CDR1 reads MNHEY; CDR2 reads SMNVEV (reference sequence). The CDR3 is made up of 17 amino acids. V lost 5 bases to trimming and J lost 0 bases; unmatched junction nucleotides: 11. CDR3 sequence reads: CASSTDREPSSTDTQYF. In nucleotides, the CDR3 is TGTGCCAGCAGTACAGACAGGGAACCATCTAGCACAGATACGCAGTATTTT.

There are a few counts of this clonotype. This chain joins TRBV5-1 and TRBJ1-2; no clear D. The germline V gene encodes CDR1 SGHRS and CDR2 YFSETQ. The germline V and J ends were trimmed by 2 bases and 4 bases, with 9 bases remaining between them. This CDR3 is built from 13 residues. CDR3 coding DNA: TGCGCCAGCAGCTTATCCCGGGCCTATGGCTACACCTTC. Its protein product is CASSLSRAYGYTF.

This rearrangement joins TRBV4-3 to TRBJ2-7, with TRBD2 as a possible D gene (6 bases). Trimming pared 6 bases from V and 7 bases from J, leaving 22 bases between. This CDR3 is 15 amino acids long. Germline lookup yields CDR1 LGHNA and CDR2 YSLEER. CDR3 sequence (DNA): TGCGCCAGCAGATTGCGGGGCCCCCATCACTGGGAGCAGTACTTC. Its translation is CASRLRGPHHWEQYF.

Only a few counts were recorded for this clonotype. The rearrangement uses TRBV20-1 and TRBJ2-3; TRBD2 matches 13 bases. The CDR3 has 18 amino acids. Looked up from germline, CDR1 is DFQATT and CDR2 is SNEGSKA (reference sequence). Trimming cost V 1 base and J 1 base; bases outside gene matches: 8. The CDR3 protein is CSARGRLAGGFGTDTQYF. DNA for the CDR3: TGCAGTGCTAGAGGACGACTAGCGGGAGGATTCGGCACAGATACGCAGTATTTT.

This chain links TRBV7-9 with TRBJ2-2, with D maybe TRBD1 (6 bases). The ends were cut back, 8 bases at V and 1 base at J, with 11 bases in the middle. CDR1 and CDR2 (germline): SEHNR, FQNEAQ (reference sequence). The CDR3 contains 14 residues. The chain's CDR3 is CASRPGQNTGELFF. The CDR3, as DNA: TGTGCCAGCCGTCCGGGACAGAACACCGGGGAGCTGTTTTTT.

This clonotype was recorded many times. This rearrangement joins TRBV6-6 to TRBJ1-2; D is uncertain. V was cut by 4 bases and J by 0 bases, with 12 bases left in between. Germline V gene data show CDR1 as MNHNY and CDR2 as SVGAGI (reference sequence). The CDR3 runs to 15 residues. The CDR3 sequence: CASSSRTTTNYGYTF. CDR3 nucleotide sequence: TGTGCCAGCAGTTCGCGTACGACGACTAACTATGGCTACACCTTC.

In its sample, this clonotype was seen a few times. The gene calls are TRBV6-1 and TRBJ1-1; 7 bases map to TRBD1. Germline CDR1 is MNHNS and CDR2 is SASEGT. J gave up 1 base and V 6 bases, and 8 bases lay outside the gene matches. CDR3 length equals 15 residues. This CDR3 is CASSIRTGQNTEAFF. The CDR3 region has the DNA TGTGCCAGCAGCATTCGGACAGGTCAGAACACTGAAGCTTTCTTT.

This clonotype was counted once. The V and J genes are TRBV20-1 and TRBJ2-1, with D perhaps TRBD1 (6 bases). The CDR3 has 15 amino acids. Germline loops: CDR1 DFQATT, CDR2 SNEGSKA (reference sequence). Deletions cut 3 bases from V and 3 bases from J, with 15 bases between. The CDR3 region is CSARSGQLVYNEQFF. In DNA form, the CDR3 reads TGCAGTGCTAGGTCCGGACAGCTGGTCTACAATGAGCAGTTCTTC.